The TCR beta chain described here comes from a study of T cells after yellow fever vaccination. As regards this clonotype: Its antigen is not identified.

Overall study findings and caveats: Clones that expanded after primary vaccination mostly reappeared after the booster (just over 95% CD4, about 91% CD8). Abundant clonotypes from the bulk population could get into FACS-sorted repertoires as contaminants.

This CDR3 spans 13 amino acids. Trimming pared 7 bases from V and 4 bases from J, leaving 10 bases between. A universal primer site and UMIs were added as TCR cDNA was made by 5'RACE template switching. TCRdb independently ran MiXCR on the 5' RACE reads; one entry per CDR3 protein. The sample comprises hundreds of thousands of distinct CDR3 sequences, 3% to 4.5% of which are singletons, and 20% to 30% rests with the top ten. Sequencing used PBMCs, obtained on the day of the yellow fever booster vaccination. The clonotype was recovered from a man aged 18 to 30 who received the YFV17D yellow fever vaccine. The rearrangement joins TRBV12-3 or TRBV12-4 to TRBJ2-2; weak D call: TRBD1 (5 bases). This chain's CDR3 is CASKRQLTGELFF. CDR3 in DNA: TGTGCCAGCAAACGACAGCTCACCGGGGAGCTGTTTTTT.